A selection of T cell receptor beta chains follows, all from one sample in a study of T cells in Graves' hyperthyroidism and ophthalmopathy. TCRdb passed the multiplex PCR reads through MiXCR, listing each CDR3 protein once. This sample carries under 200,000 distinct CDR3 sequences, about 9.4% of them seen once, and the ten largest clones take less than 25%. Sequenced input: blood. All receptors come from a young woman with Graves' hyperthyroidism that later progressed to Graves' ophthalmopathy. Each CDR3 is given with its conserved first and last residue. Each record gives: clone size, CDR3 length, D gene, J gene, V gene, CDR3 protein, CDR3 DNA. The D gene is left open where the match is weak. Clone size is not always given. Where it is, it says once, few, many or a class for expanded clones.

>many|17|NA|TRBJ1-1|TRBV7-8
CASSPRGGASLDTEAFF
TGTGCCAGCAGCCCCCGGGGGGGCGCGTCGTTGGACACTGAAGCTTTCTTT
>NA|15|NA|TRBJ2-7|TRBV4-2
CASSQERDGSYEQYF
TGTGCCAGCAGCCAAGAGAGGGACGGCTCCTACGAGCAGTACTTC
>NA|16|TRBD2|TRBJ2-5|TRBV7-9
CASTRTSGKITETQYF
TGTGCCAGCACCAGGACTAGCGGGAAGATCACGGAGACCCAGTACTTC
>few|21|TRBD2|TRBJ2-2|TRBV3-1
CASSHPPPGLAGNAYTGELFF
TGTGCCAGCAGCCACCCCCCCCCGGGACTAGCGGGCAACGCGTACACCGGGGAGCTGTTTTTT
>NA|13|NA|TRBJ2-1|TRBV10-3
CAITRDNYNEQFF
TGTGCCATCACCAGGGACAACTACAATGAGCAGTTCTTC
>few|15|TRBD1|TRBJ2-7|TRBV7-3
CASSLKGAGSYEQYF
TGTGCCAGCAGCTTAAAGGGGGCCGGCTCCTACGAGCAGTACTTC
>many|17|NA|TRBJ1-3|TRBV6-5
CASSYSRGHLSGNTIYF
TGTGCCAGCAGTTACTCCCGAGGACACCTCTCTGGAAACACCATATATTTT
>few|16|TRBD2|TRBJ2-1|TRBV19
CASSNGLGGLYNEQFF
TGTGCCAGTAGTAATGGACTAGGCGGGCTCTACAATGAGCAGTTCTTC
>many|12|NA|TRBJ2-5|TRBV6-5
CASTPARETQYF
TGTGCCAGCACGCCCGCCAGGGAGACCCAGTACTTC
>many|14|NA|TRBJ2-1|TRBV30
CAWGPGGPYNEQFF
TGTGCCTGGGGCCCCGGGGGGCCCTACAATGAGCAGTTCTTC
>many|12|NA|TRBJ2-1|TRBV30
CAWSAQGGWEFF
TGTGCCTGGAGTGCACAGGGTGGTTGGGAGTTCTTC
>few|14|NA|TRBJ2-1|TRBV27
CASSLSGRPQVQFF
TGTGCCAGCAGTTTATCGGGGAGACCGCAAGTGCAGTTCTTC
>many|13|NA|TRBJ1-5|TRBV27
CASSSSQNQPQHF
TGTGCCAGCAGTTCCTCCCAAAATCAGCCCCAGCATTTT
>many|17|TRBD1|TRBJ1-5|TRBV12-3/TRBV12-4
CASSLVGQLYSNQPQHF
TGTGCCAGCAGTTTGGTGGGACAGCTCTATAGCAATCAGCCCCAGCATTTT
>NA|13|TRBD2|TRBJ2-7|TRBV3-1
CASSRGLAYEQYF
TGTGCCAGCAGCCGGGGACTAGCCTACGAGCAGTACTTC
>few|16|NA|TRBJ2-3|TRBV5-8
CASSLGTATSTDTQYF
TGTGCCAGCAGCTTAGGTACAGCAACTAGCACAGATACGCAGTATTTT
>many|14|NA|TRBJ1-1|TRBV30
CAWSVISGRTEAFF
TGTGCCTGGAGTGTAATATCGGGGAGGACTGAAGCTTTCTTT
>many|14|NA|TRBJ1-1|TRBV5-1
CASSQQGGTTEAFF
TGCGCCAGCAGCCAACAGGGAGGTACCACTGAAGCTTTCTTT